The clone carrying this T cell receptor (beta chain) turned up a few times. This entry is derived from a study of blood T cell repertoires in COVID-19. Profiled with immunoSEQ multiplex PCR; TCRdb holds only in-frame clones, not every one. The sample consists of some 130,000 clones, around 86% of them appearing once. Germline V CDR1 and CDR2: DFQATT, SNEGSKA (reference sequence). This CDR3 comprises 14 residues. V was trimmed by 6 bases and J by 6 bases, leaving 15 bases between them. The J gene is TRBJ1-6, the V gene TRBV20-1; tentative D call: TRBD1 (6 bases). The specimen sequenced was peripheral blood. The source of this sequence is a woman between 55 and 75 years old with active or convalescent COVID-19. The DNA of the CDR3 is TGCAGTGCAAGTAAGGGGGGGCTTAATTCACCCCTCCACTTT. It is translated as CSASKGGLNSPLHF.